This T cell receptor beta chain emerged from a study of T cell responses to AZD1222 COVID-19 vaccine. Study-wide findings and caveats: The donor group comprised mostly white British people and more females; the analysis possibly underestimated clonal diversity. Among spike-specific TCRs, nearly half reportedly target unmutated variant regions. Spike-wide coverage was observed for vaccine-associated CD4 TCRs, with dominant responses at 160-218 and 743-854.

This clone was counted once. Antigen unknown. Assay used: immunoSEQ multiplex PCR; TCRdb lists only in-frame clones, some missing. The sample lists 95,000 to 110,000 clones, roughly 90% occurring once. Second-dose timings of about 4 or about 12 weeks were pooled. Germline values: CDR1 SGHAT, CDR2 FQDESV (reference sequence). The CDR3 has 15 amino acids. V was clipped by 2 bases and J by 0 bases, with 10 bases between them. The chain is built from TRBV11-1 and TRBJ1-1, with a possible D match to TRBD1 (6 bases). The receptor was isolated from an adult who received the AZD1222 COVID-19 vaccine. Sample: peripheral blood, taken 28 days after the second AZD1222 dose. The CDR3 here is CASSLTTGLNTEAFF. The CDR3, as DNA: TGTGCCAGCAGCTTAACAACAGGGTTGAACACTGAAGCTTTCTTT.